What follows describes a single T cell receptor (beta chain). This record belongs to a study of control samples from healthy donors and cancer patients. TCRdb's copy holds only in-frame clones and misses some; the assay was immunoSEQ multiplex PCR. The sample has roughly 80,000 clones, roughly 92% seen once; the top ten hold more than 5%. Germline V gene sequence: CDR1 GTSNPN, CDR2 SVGIG (reference sequence). This CDR3 comprises 15 residues. V shed 2 bases, J shed 8 bases, and the junction held 10 bases outside the gene matches. The sequencing input was blood. The sequence was collected from a woman in her sixties in good health. The gene calls are TRBV30 and TRBJ1-4; 8 nucleotides match TRBD1. Here the CDR3 reads CAWSLAGGGREKLFF. Written as DNA, the CDR3 is TGTGCCTGGAGTCTGGCAGGGGGCGGTCGGGAAAAACTGTTTTTT.